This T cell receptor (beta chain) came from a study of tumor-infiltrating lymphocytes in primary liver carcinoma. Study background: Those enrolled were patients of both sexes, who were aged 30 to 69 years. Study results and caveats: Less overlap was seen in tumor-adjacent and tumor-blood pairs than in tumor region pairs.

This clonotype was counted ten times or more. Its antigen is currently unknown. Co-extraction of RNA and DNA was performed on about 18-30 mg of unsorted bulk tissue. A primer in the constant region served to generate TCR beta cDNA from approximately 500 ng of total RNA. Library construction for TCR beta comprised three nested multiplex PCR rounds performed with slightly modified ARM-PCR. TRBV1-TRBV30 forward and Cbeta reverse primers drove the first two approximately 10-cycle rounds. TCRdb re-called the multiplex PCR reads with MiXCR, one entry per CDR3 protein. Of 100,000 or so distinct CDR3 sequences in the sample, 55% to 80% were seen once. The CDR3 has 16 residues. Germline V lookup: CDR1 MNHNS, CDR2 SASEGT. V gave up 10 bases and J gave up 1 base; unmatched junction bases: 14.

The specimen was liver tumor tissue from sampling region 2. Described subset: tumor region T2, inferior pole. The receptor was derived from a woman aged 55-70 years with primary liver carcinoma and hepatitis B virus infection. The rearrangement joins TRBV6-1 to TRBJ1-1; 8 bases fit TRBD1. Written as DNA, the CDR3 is TGTGCCACCGTACCGGGACAGGAATTGGGGAACACTGAAGCTTTCTTT. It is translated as CATVPGQELGNTEAFF.